A single T cell receptor beta chain is shown here with its context. The data originate from a study of long-term antiretroviral therapy in people with HIV. Per donor, at least one pre-ART and at least two post-ART PBMC samples were obtained. Treatment locations for all participants with HIV were in the United States. This CDR3 comprises 17 residues. V lost 0 bases and J lost 4, with 17 bases in between. CDR1 is SGHDT and CDR2 is YYEEEE in the germline V gene. Version v3.0 of the immunoSEQ assay ran at survey level. Repertoires were generated with immunoSEQ multiplex PCR, while TCRdb's copy carries only in-frame clones and drops some. The sample has 20,000 to 25,000 clones, roughly 85% seen once; the top ten hold 5.6%.

The source was unsorted PBMCs, collected 0.2 years after starting antiretroviral therapy. This receptor was identified in a woman in her twenties or thirties with HIV. The genes are TRBV5-6 and TRBJ1-5; D call uncertain. The DNA of the CDR3 is TGTGCCAGCAGCTTGGGGGCGGGGAGCATCCGGAATCAGCCCCAGCATTTT. It specifies CASSLGAGSIRNQPQHF.